This entry features one T cell receptor (beta chain) sequence. Its matching antigen is unknown. The data stem from a study of identical twins. General observations from the study: With monozygotic twins, out-of-frame TCR alpha sharing exceeded what models estimated.

The CDR3 has 12 amino acids. Between the trimmed V and J ends, which lost 5 bases and 0 bases, there was a span of 8 bases. Germline CDR1 and CDR2: DFQATT and SNEGSKA (reference sequence). TCRdb reanalysed the 5' RACE reads using MiXCR and keeps one entry per CDR3 protein. The data show hundreds of thousands of distinct CDR3 sequences, approximately 22% seen once. In addition, the sample was reused for a study of T cells expressing NK-cell markers. That source notes: Sorting was limited to alpha-beta TCR-expressing T cells with an anti-gamma-delta TCR antibody in several experiments.

Source material: PBMCs. The TCR comes from a young woman in good health. The chain couples TRBV20-1 to TRBJ2-7, with D unresolved. The CDR3 sequence: CSALRSSYEQYF. The CDR3 DNA is TGCAGTGCTCTGAGGAGCTCCTACGAGCAGTACTTC.